This TCR beta chain was observed in a study of T cell repertoires in cytomegalovirus infection. Study overall: Indicated by public TCR beta signatures were CMV infection and matching HLA type. Whole-study findings and limits: The response measured ex vivo was dominated by TCR beta clonotypes (HLA-C-restricted and CMV-specific). Based on cumulative public TCR beta family frequency, carriers of CMV plus the relevant HLA were identified.

In regard to this clonotype: The antigen is unknown.

MiXCR, applied by TCRdb to the reads, yields one record per CDR3 protein. This repertoire shows more than 150,000 distinct CDR3 sequences, approximately 19% found once; its top ten account for 2.5% to 3%. The ends lost 3 bases at V and 6 bases at J; junction bases unmatched: 4. This CDR3 comprises 14 residues. Looked up from germline, CDR1 is KGHSH and CDR2 is LQKENI. The sample was PBMCs. The chain uses TRBV18 and TRBJ2-1; 8 bases agree with TRBD2. The receptor's source is a human donor in good health (CMV status not recorded). Some clones in this sample may be carry-over from other donors' samples. The chain's CDR3 is CASSPGTSINEQFF. In DNA form, the CDR3 reads TGTGCCAGCTCACCGGGGACTAGTATCAATGAGCAGTTCTTC.